The rows below give T cell receptor beta chains drawn from one sample of a study of ipilimumab plus nivolumab after autologous stem cell transplantation. Method: immunoSEQ multiplex PCR; TCRdb's copy keeps in-frame clones and lacks some. The sample has roughly 2,400 clones; 85% to 95% are singletons. This specimen was PBMCs, taken in a trial of ipilimumab plus nivolumab as post-transplant consolidation. The receptors originated from a male donor with primary mediastinal lymphoma. Both conserved end residues are part of each CDR3.

length: 13; V: TRBV7-9; J: TRBJ1-1; CDR3: CASSLLGIAEAFF
length: 13; V: TRBV2; J: TRBJ1-5; CDR3: CASCSGQNQPQHF
length: 16; V: TRBV11-2; J: TRBJ2-3; CDR3: CASTLVGSSTQGTQYF
length: 19; V: TRBV4-1; J: TRBJ2-3; CDR3: CASSQDWFPSGGSTDTQYF
length: 13; V: TRBV27; J: TRBJ1-6; CDR3: CASQRQGGSPLHF
length: 14; V: TRBV5-1; J: TRBJ2-7; CDR3: CASSASQGPGEQYF
length: 15; V: TRBV7-3; J: TRBJ2-2; CDR3: CASSLSGTHTGELFF
length: 15; V: TRBV7-3; J: TRBJ2-2; CDR3: CASSRLGGISGELFF
length: 13; V: TRBV7-6; J: TRBJ2-2; CDR3: CASSLQPSGELFF
length: 15; V: TRBV5-4; J: TRBJ1-2; CDR3: CAQTRDNLDNYGYTF
length: 12; V: TRBV29-1; J: TRBJ2-1; CDR3: CSVGVAGNEQFF
length: 16; V: TRBV7-9; J: TRBJ2-7; CDR3: CASSLTGVGVLYEQYF
length: 14; V: TRBV10-3; J: TRBJ2-1; CDR3: CAIRTSGSLYEQFF
length: 11; V: TRBV7-9; J: TRBJ1-5; CDR3: CASSHGGPQHF
length: 12; V: TRBV6-5; J: TRBJ2-4; CDR3: CASTSTVNIQYF
length: 15; V: TRBV7-9; J: TRBJ1-1; CDR3: CASSSTRTGRIEAFF
length: 16; V: TRBV11-2; J: TRBJ2-2; CDR3: CASSSPLTTGPGELFF
length: 14; V: TRBV10-1; J: TRBJ2-3; CDR3: CASSTGPPPDTQYF
length: 13; V: TRBV9; J: TRBJ1-1; CDR3: CASSVLGGTEAFF
length: 16; V: TRBV6-5; J: TRBJ2-7; CDR3: CASSYSTGTGGYEQYF
length: 12; V: TRBV9; J: TRBJ2-6; CDR3: CASSVPRNVLTF
length: 16; V: TRBV28; J: TRBJ1-1; CDR3: CASSPSRGGTNTEAFF
length: 16; V: TRBV28; J: TRBJ1-2; CDR3: CASSLQGQGALYGYTF
length: 13; V: TRBV10-3; J: TRBJ2-2; CDR3: CAIRQGNTGELFF
length: 13; V: TRBV19; J: TRBJ2-7; CDR3: CASSRTSSYEQYF
length: 16; V: TRBV5-5; J: TRBJ1-1; CDR3: CASSLLGQTTNTEAFF
length: 13; V: TRBV6-1; J: TRBJ1-2; CDR3: CASSDGVNYGYTF
length: 15; V: TRBV28; J: TRBJ1-2; CDR3: CASSRPTGANYGYTF
length: 15; V: TRBV2; J: TRBJ2-1; CDR3: CASRLRREGYNEQFF
length: 12; V: TRBV25-1; J: TRBJ1-2; CDR3: CASGLGDYGYTF
length: 14; V: TRBV5-1; J: TRBJ2-5; CDR3: CASSVDSTQETQYF
length: 13; V: TRBV5-7; J: TRBJ1-1; CDR3: CASLYPSNTEAFF
length: 13; V: TRBV5-1; J: TRBJ2-7; CDR3: CASSFTGNYEQYF
length: 14; V: TRBV7-8; J: TRBJ1-1; CDR3: CASSVGGSRTEAFF
length: 12; V: TRBV29-1; J: TRBJ1-1; CDR3: CSVGDRNTEAFF
length: 12; V: TRBV7-8; J: TRBJ1-1; CDR3: CASSGGGVEAFF
length: 16; V: TRBV18; J: TRBJ2-1; CDR3: CASSPSLGEAYNEQFF
length: 13; V: TRBV7-6; J: TRBJ1-5; CDR3: CASSSRTGDPQHF
length: 14; V: TRBV2; J: TRBJ2-7; CDR3: CASRQGTRSYEQYF
length: 17; V: TRBV28; J: TRBJ1-2; CDR3: CASSQAGGGIANYGYTF
length: 15; V: TRBV2; J: TRBJ1-5; CDR3: CASRGREVSNQPQHF
length: 13; V: TRBV2; J: TRBJ2-7; CDR3: CASKEGLPNEQYF
length: 13; V: TRBV6-1; J: TRBJ1-2; CDR3: CASNRGYNYGYTF
length: 15; V: TRBV7-8; J: TRBJ2-7; CDR3: CASSSYGGPTYEQYF
length: 13; V: TRBV6-4; J: TRBJ1-6; CDR3: CASSGDSNSPLHF
length: 11; V: TRBV28; J: TRBJ1-5; CDR3: CASSSTRPQHF
length: 13; V: TRBV9; J: TRBJ2-2; CDR3: CASRPRRTGELFF
length: 11; V: TRBV20-1; J: TRBJ2-5; CDR3: CSAESQETQYF
length: 17; V: TRBV7-4; J: TRBJ2-5; CDR3: CASSLDFGSRPQETQYF
length: 18; V: TRBV27; J: TRBJ2-5; CDR3: CASSLSPGQGEDQETQYF
length: 17; V: TRBV5-1; J: TRBJ2-2; CDR3: CASSLASGKLSTGELFF
length: 14; V: TRBV9; J: TRBJ2-1; CDR3: CASSVVAGNGEQFF
length: 14; V: TRBV9; J: TRBJ1-2; CDR3: CASSVDNPRDGYTF
length: 15; V: TRBV4-1; J: TRBJ1-4; CDR3: CASSQGDPGGEKLFF
length: 14; V: TRBV7-2; J: TRBJ2-4; CDR3: CASSLVGGFSIQYF